This section outlines one T cell receptor beta chain sequence together with its context. Its antigen is unidentified. J lost 9 bases, V lost 4 bases, and 11 bases had no gene match. The CDR3 contains 15 residues. Germline CDR1 and CDR2: LGHNA and YSLEER. The sample comes from a study of cytomegalovirus exposure and HLA in healthy donors. Overall study findings and caveats: It was taken for granted in presence/absence analyses that sequencing depth across donors was roughly uniform.

PCR was performed using 60 Vbeta and 13 Jbeta primers. Generated by immunoSEQ multiplex PCR, the TCRdb table keeps only in-frame clones and is missing some. Its listing shows around 140,000 clones. This clonotype was sampled from a woman in her thirties or forties in good health and CMV-seronegative. Source material: PBMCs. This chain links TRBV4-3 with TRBJ2-1; 8 nucleotides line up with TRBD2. The CDR3 DNA follows: TGCGCCAGCAGCCCTCCAGCGGGGGCGGATGGTGAGCAGTTCTTC. This translates into CASSPPAGADGEQFF.